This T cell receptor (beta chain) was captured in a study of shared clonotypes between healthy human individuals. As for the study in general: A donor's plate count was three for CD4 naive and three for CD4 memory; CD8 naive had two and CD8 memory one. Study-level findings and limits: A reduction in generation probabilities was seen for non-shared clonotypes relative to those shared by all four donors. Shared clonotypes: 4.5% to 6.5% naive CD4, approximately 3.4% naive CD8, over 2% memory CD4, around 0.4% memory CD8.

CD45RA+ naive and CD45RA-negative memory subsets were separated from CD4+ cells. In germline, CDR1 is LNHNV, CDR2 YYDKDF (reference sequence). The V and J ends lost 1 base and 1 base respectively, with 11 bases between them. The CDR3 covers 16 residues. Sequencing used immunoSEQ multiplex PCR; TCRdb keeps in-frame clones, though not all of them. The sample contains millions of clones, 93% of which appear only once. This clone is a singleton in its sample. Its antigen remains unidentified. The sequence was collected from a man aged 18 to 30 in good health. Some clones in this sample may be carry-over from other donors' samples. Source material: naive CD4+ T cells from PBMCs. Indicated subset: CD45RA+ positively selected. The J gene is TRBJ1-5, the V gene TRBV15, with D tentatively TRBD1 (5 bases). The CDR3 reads CATSRVGRGSNQPQHF. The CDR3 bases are TGTGCCACCAGCAGAGTGGGCCGGGGGAGCAATCAGCCCCAGCATTTT.